This entry lists 13 T cell receptor beta chains sequenced from one sample in a study of regulatory T cells in long-lasting Graves disease. Arm-PCR of CDR3 regions with iRepertoire HTBI primers generated TCR beta libraries. TCRdb reprocessed the multiplex PCR reads via MiXCR and lists one record per CDR3 protein. The table shows hundreds of thousands of distinct CDR3 sequences, with less than 25% occurring only once. Time point noted: persistent/refractory GD, antithyroid drugs over 5 years with positive TRAb. There was RNA extracted from PBMCs, and the TCR library was made from it. The sequences come from peripheral blood mononuclear cells (PBMCs), collected when the disease was refractory, from a patient treated with antithyroid drugs. Source of these receptors: a female donor with Graves disease.

This clonotype has at least ten counts. This chain connects TRBV6-5 to TRBJ1-2; no clear D gene. Germline V gene data show CDR1 as MNHEY and CDR2 as SVGAGI. This CDR3 is built from 14 residues. Deletions cut 4 bases from V and 4 bases from J, with 13 bases between. The CDR3 DNA follows: TGTGCCAGCAGTTCCGAAACCCGGGGCTATGGCTACACCTTC. Translating it yields CASSSETRGYGYTF.

This chain joins TRBV2 and TRBJ2-3; D remains ambiguous. Germline-derived CDR1 and CDR2 are SNHLY and FYNNEI. Trimming cost V 6 bases and J 2 bases, with 18 bases left between them. The CDR3 extends over 16 amino acids. Here the CDR3 DNA reads TGTGCCAGCAGCTATTCGGTAATGAGCGCCACAGATACGCAGTATTTT. This translates into CASSYSVMSATDTQYF.

There are a few counts of this clonotype. At one of its ends the junction is not consistent with the germline gene, which may arise from a read error. The chain joins TRBV6-1 to TRBJ2-7, with 14 bases identical to TRBD2. This CDR3 contains 17 residues. Per germline, CDR1 MNHNS and CDR2 SASEGT. As DNA, the CDR3 is TGTGCTAGCAGTGCCATGGGACTAGCGGGAGACGCGTACGAGCAGTACTTC. This gives the protein CASSAMGLAGDAYEQYF.

This clonotype has only a few counts. The chain combines TRBV14 with TRBJ2-5; TRBD1 matches 9 bases. V lost 2 bases and J lost 2; bases outside the gene matches: 3. The length of the CDR3 is 15 residues. The germline V gene encodes CDR1 SGHDN and CDR2 FVKESK. The CDR3 is CASSQRGTGQETQYF. CDR3 coding DNA: TGTGCCAGCAGCCAACGGGGGACAGGGCAAGAGACCCAGTACTTC.

The table lists this clonotype with a few counts. The genes are TRBV20-1 and TRBJ2-3, with 9 bases matching TRBD2. From germline, CDR1 is DFQATT and CDR2 SNEGSKA (reference sequence). CDR3 length: 13 residues. The J segment lost 6 bases and the V segment lost 6 bases, leaving 7 bases of the junction unmatched. This CDR3 reads CSAARGGSDTQYF. DNA for the CDR3: TGCAGTGCCGCGCGGGGGGGGTCTGATACGCAGTATTTT.

This clonotype has a handful of counts. CDR3 coding DNA: TGTGCCAGCAGCCAAGACTGCCCCGAGCAGAGCTATGGCTACACCTTC. This codes for CASSQDCPEQSYGYTF. The chain links TRBV3-1 to TRBJ1-2; no definite D call. The V gene lost 0 bases and the J gene lost 4 bases, with 15 bases spanning the gap. CDR1 LGHDT and CDR2 YNNKEL come from the germline V gene (reference sequence). The CDR3 runs 16 residues.

In this sample, this clonotype turned up a few times. This sequence joins TRBV27 and TRBJ2-2; D perhaps matches TRBD1 (6 bases). Trimming removed 11 bases from V and 3 bases from J, with 19 bases in between. Germline V gene data show CDR1 as MNHEY and CDR2 as SMNVEV (reference sequence). This CDR3 is 15 amino acids long. CDR3 in DNA: TGTGCCGGTGCCACAGGGCGTCTTGACACCGGGGAGCTGTTTTTT. It specifies CAGATGRLDTGELFF.

Comments on this clonotype: Germline and junction disagree at one end, which may indicate a read error. The genes are TRBV12-3 or TRBV12-4 and TRBJ1-6; the D gene is possibly TRBD1 (5 bases). The CDR3 covers 17 residues. CDR3 residues: CASSLFSGWGVNPPLHF. DNA of the CDR3: TGTGCCAGCAGTTTATTCTCTGGGTGGGGGGTTAATCCACCCCTCCACTTT.

A few counts support this clonotype. This sequence joins TRBV7-2 and TRBJ2-1; 8 nucleotides line up with TRBD2. The trim removed 4 bases at V and 5 bases at J, leaving 7 bases unmatched. There are 15 residues in the CDR3. The germline CDR1 and CDR2 sequences are SGHTA and FQGNSA. Here the CDR3 DNA reads TGTGCCAGCAGCTCAGCGGGGGACTACCACAATGAGCAGTTCTTC. This translates into CASSSAGDYHNEQFF.

The V call is TRBV9, the J call TRBJ2-5, with D possibly TRBD2 on 5 matching bases. V was shortened by 3 bases and J by 0 bases, with 9 bases between the two germline ends. The germline V gene encodes CDR1 SGDLS and CDR2 YYNGEE. This CDR3 is 14 amino acids long. CDR3 coding DNA: TGTGCCAGCAGCGGGAGGACTGACCAAGAGACCCAGTACTTC. Its translation is CASSGRTDQETQYF.

This clonotype was found a few times. V is TRBV15 and J is TRBJ1-1; no reliable D call. Trimming took 0 bases from V and 3 from J, leaving 11 bases between them. CDR3 size: 15 residues. Looked up from germline, CDR1 is LNHNV and CDR2 is YYDKDF (reference sequence). This CDR3 reads CATSRDGKTDTEAFF. The CDR3 nucleotides read TGTGCCACCAGCAGAGATGGCAAAACGGACACTGAAGCTTTCTTT.

This clonotype was recorded many times. The CDR3 loop reads CASSPDLSRETQYF. The CDR3 region has the DNA TGTGCCAGCTCACCGGACCTCAGCAGAGAGACCCAGTACTTC. V and J are TRBV18 and TRBJ2-5; D is unresolved. V was shortened by 3 bases and J by 4 bases, with 12 bases between the two germline ends. The germline V gene has CDR1 KGHSH and CDR2 LQKENI. There are 14 residues in the CDR3.

This clonotype occurred many times. Here the CDR3 DNA reads TGTGCCTGGCAGCGCAACACCCGAAAAAACATTCAGTACTTC. Its translation: CAWQRNTRKNIQYF. The chain combines TRBV30 with TRBJ2-4; no clear D gene. With 5 bases removed from V and 4 bases from J, the gap between germline ends came to 15 bases. Germline V lookup: CDR1 GTSNPN, CDR2 SVGIG (reference sequence). CDR3 length: 14 amino acids.